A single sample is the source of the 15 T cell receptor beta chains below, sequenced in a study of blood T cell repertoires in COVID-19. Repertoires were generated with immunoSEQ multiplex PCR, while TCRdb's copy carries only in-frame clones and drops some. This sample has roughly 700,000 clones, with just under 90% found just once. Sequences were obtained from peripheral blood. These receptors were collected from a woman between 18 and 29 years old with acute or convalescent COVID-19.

The DNA for the CDR3 is TGTGCCAGCAGCTTGGCCGCGCAGGGGAACACTGAAGCTTTCTTT. Translation gives CASSLAAQGNTEAFF. V usage is TRBV5-4 and J usage is TRBJ1-1; a weak D match, TRBD1 (5 bases). Looked up from germline, CDR1 is SGHNT and CDR2 is YYREEE (reference sequence). The CDR3 is made up of 15 amino acids. Trimming cost V 0 bases and J 1 base, with 10 bases left between them.

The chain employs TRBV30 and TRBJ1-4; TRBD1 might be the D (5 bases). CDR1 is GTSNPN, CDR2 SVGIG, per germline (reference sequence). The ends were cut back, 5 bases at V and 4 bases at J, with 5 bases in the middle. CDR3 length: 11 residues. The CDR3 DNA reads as TGTGCCTGGGACAGTAATGAAAAACTGTTTTTT. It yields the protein CAWDSNEKLFF.

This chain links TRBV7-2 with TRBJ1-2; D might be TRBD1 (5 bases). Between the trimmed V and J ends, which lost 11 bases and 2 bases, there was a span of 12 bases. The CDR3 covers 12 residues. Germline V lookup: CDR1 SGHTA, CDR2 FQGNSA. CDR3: CALGENNYGYTF. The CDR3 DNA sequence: TGTGCCCTAGGGGAAAACAACTATGGCTACACCTTC.

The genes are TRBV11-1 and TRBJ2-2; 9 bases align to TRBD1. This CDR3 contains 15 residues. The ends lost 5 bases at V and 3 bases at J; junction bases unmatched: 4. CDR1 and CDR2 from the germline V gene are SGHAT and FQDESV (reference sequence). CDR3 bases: TGTGCCAGCAGCCTAGACAGGGGGTACACCGGGGAGCTGTTTTTT. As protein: CASSLDRGYTGELFF.

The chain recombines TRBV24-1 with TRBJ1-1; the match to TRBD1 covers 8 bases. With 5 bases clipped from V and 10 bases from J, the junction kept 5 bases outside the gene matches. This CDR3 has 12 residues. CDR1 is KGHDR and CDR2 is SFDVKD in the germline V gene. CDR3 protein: CATSARTGRAFF. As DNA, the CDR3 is TGTGCCACCAGTGCCCGGACAGGGCGAGCTTTCTTT.

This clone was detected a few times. This CDR3 is CASQGDGGVKKLFF. The DNA for the CDR3 is TGTGCCAGCCAGGGGGACGGTGGGGTAAAAAAACTGTTTTTT. The chain uses TRBV2 and TRBJ1-4; 7 bases are shared with TRBD1. Germline CDR1 SNHLY, CDR2 FYNNEI. Trimming cost V 8 bases and J 9 bases; bases outside gene matches: 12. This CDR3 has 14 residues.

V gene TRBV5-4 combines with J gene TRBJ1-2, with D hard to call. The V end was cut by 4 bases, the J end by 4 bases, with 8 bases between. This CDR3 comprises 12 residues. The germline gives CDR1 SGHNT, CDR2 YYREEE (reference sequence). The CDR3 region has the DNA TGTGCCAGCAGCAACGCGTCCTATGGCTACACCTTC. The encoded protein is CASSNASYGYTF.

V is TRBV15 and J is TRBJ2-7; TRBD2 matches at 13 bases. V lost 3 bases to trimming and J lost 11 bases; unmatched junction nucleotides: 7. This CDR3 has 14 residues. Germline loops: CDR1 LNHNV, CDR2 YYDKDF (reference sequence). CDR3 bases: TGTGCCACCAGCAGCGGGACTAGCGGGGCCTCAAAGTACTTC. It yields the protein CATSSGTSGASKYF. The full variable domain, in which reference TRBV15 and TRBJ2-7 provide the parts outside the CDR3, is DAMVIQNPRYQVTQFGKPVTLSCSQTLNHNVMYWYQQKSSQAPKLLFHYYDKDFNNEADTPDNFQSRRPNTSFCFLDIRSPGLGDTAMYLCATSSGTSGASKYFGPGTRLTVT.

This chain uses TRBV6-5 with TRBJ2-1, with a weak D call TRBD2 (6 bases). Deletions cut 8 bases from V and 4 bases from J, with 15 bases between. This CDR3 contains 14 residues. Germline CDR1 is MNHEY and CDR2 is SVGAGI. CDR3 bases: TGTGCCAGCGTACCGACTAGGGATTACAATGAGCAGTTCTTC. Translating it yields CASVPTRDYNEQFF.

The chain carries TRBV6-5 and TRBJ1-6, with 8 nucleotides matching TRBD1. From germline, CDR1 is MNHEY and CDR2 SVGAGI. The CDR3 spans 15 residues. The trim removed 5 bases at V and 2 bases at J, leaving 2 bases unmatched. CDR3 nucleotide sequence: TGTGCCAGCAGTACGACAGGGGCCTATAATTCACCCCTCCACTTT. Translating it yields CASSTTGAYNSPLHF.

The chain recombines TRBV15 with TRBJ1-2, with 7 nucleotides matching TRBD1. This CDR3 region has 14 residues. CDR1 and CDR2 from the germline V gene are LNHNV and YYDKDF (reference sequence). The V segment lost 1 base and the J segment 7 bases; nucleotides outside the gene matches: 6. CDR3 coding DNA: TGTGCCACCAGCAGAGTAGTAGGGGGCGGTGGCTACACCTTC. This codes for CATSRVVGGGGYTF.

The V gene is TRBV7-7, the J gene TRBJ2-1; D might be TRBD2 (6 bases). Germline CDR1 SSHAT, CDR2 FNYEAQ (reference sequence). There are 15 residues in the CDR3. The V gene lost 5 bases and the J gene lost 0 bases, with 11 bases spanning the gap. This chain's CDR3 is CASSLDGSSYNEQFF. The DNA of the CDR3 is TGTGCCAGCAGCCTTGACGGGAGCTCCTACAATGAGCAGTTCTTC.

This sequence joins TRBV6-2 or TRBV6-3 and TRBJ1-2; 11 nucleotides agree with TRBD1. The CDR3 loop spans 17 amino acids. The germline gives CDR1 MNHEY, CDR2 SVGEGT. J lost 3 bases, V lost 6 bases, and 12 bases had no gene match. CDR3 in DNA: TGTGCCAGCAGCCCTACAACCCCGGACAGGGGGCACTATGGCTACACCTTC. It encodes CASSPTTPDRGHYGYTF.

The CDR3 spells CASSQYTNTEAFF. In DNA form, the CDR3 reads TGTGCCAGCAGCCAGTACACGAACACTGAAGCTTTCTTT. This chain connects TRBV4-2 to TRBJ1-1; D not certain. The CDR3 runs to 13 residues. CDR1 LGHNA and CDR2 YNFKEQ come from the germline V gene. V was shortened by 3 bases and J by 1 base, with 6 bases between the two germline ends.

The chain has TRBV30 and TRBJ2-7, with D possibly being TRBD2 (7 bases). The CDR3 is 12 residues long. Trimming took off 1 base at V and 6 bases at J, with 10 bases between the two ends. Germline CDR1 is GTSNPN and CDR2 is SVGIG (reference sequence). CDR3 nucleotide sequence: TGTGCCTGGAGTGAGGGGGGGTCCGAGCAGTACTTC. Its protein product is CAWSEGGSEQYF. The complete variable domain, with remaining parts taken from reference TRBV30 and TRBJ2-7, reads SQTIHQWPATLVQPVGSPLSLECTVEGTSNPNLYWYRQAAGRGLQLLFYSVGIGQISSEVPQNLSASRPQDRQFILSSKKLLLSDSGFYLCAWSEGGSEQYFGPGTRLTVT.